These 12 T cell receptor beta chains were all obtained from the same sample, sequenced in a study of OX40 agonist ivuxolimab in advanced cancers. Clones were read by immunoSEQ multiplex PCR, and TCRdb kept only the in-frame ones, dropping some. There are over 40,000 clones in the sample; nearly 90% occur only once, and roughly 1.5% lies in the top ten. The source material was CD4+ or CD8+ T cells sorted from blood, sampled in a trial of the OX40 agonist ivuxolimab. These receptors were obtained from an adult with an advanced solid tumor such as melanoma, head and neck, liver or kidney cancer.

V usage is TRBV28 and J usage is TRBJ1-5, with 7 bases fitting TRBD1. CDR3 length: 13 residues. V was clipped by 7 bases and J by 3 bases; unmatched bases: 3. CDR1 and CDR2 from the germline V gene are MDHEN and SYDVKM. The CDR3 region has the DNA TGTGCCAGCACACAGGGGAACAATCAGCCCCAGCATTTT. Its translation: CASTQGNNQPQHF.

This chain connects TRBV10-1 to TRBJ2-3, with no clear D. V was pared by 2 bases and J by 1 base, with 7 bases between. The CDR3 spans 14 residues. Looked up from germline, CDR1 is WNHNN and CDR2 is SYGVQD (reference sequence). CDR3 residues: CASSEPGGTDTQYF. The CDR3 bases are TGCGCCAGCAGTGAGCCGGGCGGCACAGATACGCAGTATTTT.

The chain links TRBV18 to TRBJ2-5, with TRBD2 matching over 9 bases. This CDR3 has 14 residues. V was pared by 2 bases and J by 9 bases, with 7 bases of the junction left unmatched. Germline V gene lookup returns CDR1 KGHSH and CDR2 LQKENI. The chain's CDR3 is CASSPNPSGAPQYF. The CDR3 DNA is TGTGCCAGCTCACCAAACCCTAGCGGGGCGCCCCAGTACTTC.

The CDR3 region has the DNA TGTGCCAGCAGTCCCCAAGGGGAGACCCAGTACTTC. Protein sequence: CASSPQGETQYF. This chain joins TRBV27 and TRBJ2-5, with unresolved D. The CDR3 runs 12 residues. V lost 5 bases and J 5 bases, leaving 9 bases between the germline ends. CDR1 and CDR2 from the germline V gene are MNHEY and SMNVEV (reference sequence).

This chain uses TRBV19 with TRBJ2-2, with 8 bases aligning to TRBD2. The CDR3 is 15 residues long. Germline lookup yields CDR1 LNHDA and CDR2 SQIVND (reference sequence). The ends lost 3 bases at V and 5 bases at J; junction bases unmatched: 5. The CDR3 DNA follows: TGTGCCAGTAGTATGGCGGGAGGCGGAACCGGGGAGCTGTTTTTT. This gives the protein CASSMAGGGTGELFF.

This clone came up once. The chain combines TRBV6-1 with TRBJ1-5; the match to TRBD1 covers 9 bases. Germline V lookup: CDR1 MNHNS, CDR2 SASEGT. V trimming: 4 bases; J trimming: 0 bases; junction bases outside the gene matches: 7. The CDR3 spans 17 residues. DNA of the CDR3: TGTGCCAGCAGTGCGATCTCACAGGGGGCTAGCAATCAGCCCCAGCATTTT. Its protein is CASSAISQGASNQPQHF.

The J gene is TRBJ1-1, the V gene TRBV10-3; 7 bases are a match to TRBD1. Germline V gene sequence: CDR1 ENHRY, CDR2 SYGVKD. The CDR3 extends over 17 amino acids. V was clipped by 6 bases and J by 7 bases; unmatched bases: 20. The CDR3 bases are TGTGCCATCAGAGCCGCGACAGGGAGAGATTCCACCGGTGAAGCTTTCTTT. Amino acids: CAIRAATGRDSTGEAFF.

Notes on this clone: Other DNA sequences in the same sample also yield this CDR3. This chain links TRBV19 with TRBJ1-4, with D unresolved. The CDR3 extends over 14 amino acids. Trimming took off 7 bases at V and 0 bases at J, with 9 bases between the two ends. Germline-derived CDR1 and CDR2 are LNHDA and SQIVND (reference sequence). The CDR3 DNA follows: TGTGCCAGTACCTTGACGGCAACTAATGAAAAACTGTTTTTT. As protein: CASTLTATNEKLFF.

The chain employs TRBV6-5 and TRBJ2-2; D not resolved. This CDR3 spans 13 amino acids. CDR1 is MNHEY, CDR2 SVGAGI, per germline. V was clipped by 8 bases and J by 3 bases, with 10 bases between them. The CDR3 region is CASSPQYTGELFF. In nucleotides, the CDR3 is TGTGCCAGCTCACCCCAGTACACCGGGGAGCTGTTTTTT.

This chain links TRBV5-8 with TRBJ1-5, with D unclear. Germline CDR1 reads SGHTS; CDR2 reads YDEGEE. The V end lost 0 bases, the J end lost 4 bases, and 2 bases lay between the germline ends. This CDR3 is 12 amino acids long. The CDR3 nucleotides read TGTGCCAGCAGCTTGGCGAATCAGCCCCAGCATTTT. Translated, it gives CASSLANQPQHF.

This clone has just a few counts. The rearrangement links TRBV2 to TRBJ1-1, with no clear D. Germline V gene lookup returns CDR1 SNHLY and CDR2 FYNNEI. Trimming shortened V by 4 bases and J by 1 base, and 4 bases separated the two germline ends. This CDR3 has 12 amino acids. In DNA form, the CDR3 reads TGTGCCAGCAGTGTTACGAACACTGAAGCTTTCTTT. Translating it yields CASSVTNTEAFF.

This clone has just a few counts. The chain recombines TRBV28 with TRBJ2-7; possibly TRBD1 or TRBD2 for D (6 bases each). Trimming cost V 5 bases and J 5 bases, with 13 bases left between them. The V gene's germline CDR1 is MDHEN and CDR2 SYDVKM. This CDR3 comprises 13 residues. CDR3 amino acids: CASSGGPKNEQYF. CDR3 coding DNA: TGTGCCAGCAGTGGGGGGCCTAAGAACGAGCAGTACTTC.